This entry features one TCR beta chain sequence. The antigen is unknown. CDR1 GTSNPN and CDR2 SVGIG come from the germline V gene (reference sequence). The CDR3 sequence is 13 residues long. Between the trimmed V and J ends, which lost 4 bases and 0 bases, there was a span of 7 bases. The sample originates from a study of cytotoxic CD8 clonotypes in ibrutinib-treated CLL. Study details: Results showed approximately 25 partial and 2 complete responses; following median around 68 months, around 15 remained remitted, approximately 12 advanced. Across samples, productive templates numbered approximately 250,000 and productive rearrangements reached approximately 94,000 on average. A median around 12 months of treatment, range 6 to 36, preceded the collection of response samples. Study-wide findings and caveats: Clonality increased at ibrutinib response and stayed stable in sustained remission. At progression, however, it fell back toward baseline.

Measured with immunoSEQ multiplex PCR; TCRdb has only the in-frame clones, and not every one. The top ten clones hold around an eighth of a sample with more than 150,000 clones, 55% to 85% of them seen once. V and J are TRBV30 and TRBJ2-1; D is uncertain. Sample: PBMCs, taken after 24 months of ibrutinib treatment. This receptor was obtained from a human donor with chronic lymphocytic leukemia. In nucleotides, the CDR3 is TGTGCCTGGATGGGGAACTCCTACAATGAGCAGTTCTTC. Translating gives CAWMGNSYNEQFF.